The clone carrying this TCR beta chain was observed at least ten times. TCRdb called the 5' RACE reads again in MiXCR, with one record for every CDR3 protein. Of about 120,000 distinct CDR3 sequences listed, about 3.2% are singletons. Germline CDR1 is MNHEY and CDR2 is SVGEGT. J gave up 3 bases and V 4 bases, and 14 bases lay outside the gene matches. The CDR3 length is 18 residues. This specimen belongs to a study of neurological immune-mediated disorders. Sequenced input: PBMCs. J is TRBJ2-2 and V is TRBV6-2 or TRBV6-3; 7 bases match TRBD1. The receptor was derived from a woman younger than 45 with multiple sclerosis. This chain's CDR3 is CASSWNPNRDSDTGELFF. The DNA of the CDR3 is TGTGCCAGCAGTTGGAATCCGAACCGGGACAGCGACACCGGGGAGCTGTTTTTT.